One T cell receptor beta chain is described in this entry. Its target is unknown. The assay was immunoSEQ multiplex PCR, and TCRdb's table has in-frame clones only and misses some. The profile covers 55,000 to 85,000 clones, with roughly 85% appearing a single time and roughly 3% taken by the ten largest. This sample is part of a study of OX40 agonist ivuxolimab in advanced cancers. In the study overall: The dose-escalation cohort was around 83% male, with a mean age of around 54 years, ranging about 23 to 80.

Study conclusions and caveats: Relative to CD4+ cells, CD8+ T cells on average had more expanded clones. Nonresponders, in some cases, also had low normalized T-cell clonal expansion.

A history of autoimmune disease or systemic immunosuppression excluded patients. This CDR3 has 16 amino acids. Trimming took 0 bases from V and 3 from J, leaving 12 bases between them. The germline V gene has CDR1 LNHNV and CDR2 YYDKDF (reference sequence). The sample was CD4+ or CD8+ T cells sorted from blood, taken in a trial of the OX40 agonist ivuxolimab. This TCR was sampled from an adult with an advanced solid tumor such as melanoma, head and neck, liver or kidney cancer. This sequence joins TRBV15 and TRBJ2-1, with TRBD2 as a possible D gene (6 bases). CDR3 protein: CATSRDGGAGYNEQFF. The CDR3 region has the DNA TGTGCCACCAGCAGAGATGGAGGGGCCGGCTACAATGAGCAGTTCTTC.